One and the same sample provided the 21 T cell receptor beta chains below, sequenced in a study of blood T cells in healthy people across ages. A sample-barcoded 5' primer and a J-beta primer mix were used in a second PCR of roughly 7 to 12 cycles. Via MiXCR, TCRdb re-called the 5' RACE reads, giving one row per CDR3 protein. Among 870,000 or so distinct CDR3 sequences listed, roughly 26% were seen once. Sequenced input: blood. The receptors stem from an elderly woman in good health.

This clonotype was counted at least ten times. This chain links TRBV12-3 or TRBV12-4 with TRBJ1-2; TRBD1 is a possible D gene (5 bases). The V and J ends lost 5 bases and 13 bases respectively, with 23 bases between them. The CDR3 is 14 residues long. CDR3 sequence (DNA): TGTGCCAGCAGTCCTGGGGGGGTAGACACACAATGCACCTTC. Its translation is CASSPGGVDTQCTF.

This chain uses TRBV27 with TRBJ1-6; TRBD1 agrees at 9 bases. V lost 4 bases and J lost 10; bases outside the gene matches: 11. Germline-derived CDR1 and CDR2 are MNHEY and SMNVEV (reference sequence). The CDR3 length is 16 residues. The CDR3 loop reads CASSSTGQGLYSPLHF. For the CDR3, the DNA is TGTGCCAGCAGTTCTACCGGACAGGGGTTGTACTCACCCCTCCACTTT.

At least ten counts were recorded for this clonotype. V gene TRBV20-1 combines with J gene TRBJ2-3; possibly TRBD2 for D (6 bases). V was clipped by 6 bases and J by 2 bases, with 12 bases between them. This CDR3 comprises 13 residues. Germline V lookup: CDR1 DFQATT, CDR2 SNEGSKA (reference sequence). CDR3 DNA: TGCAGTGCACCGGGACTCCTCACAGATACGCAGTATTTT. It codes for CSAPGLLTDTQYF.

This clonotype was detected many times. The rearrangement links TRBV5-1 to TRBJ2-3, with TRBD2 matching 11 bases. The CDR3 spans 19 residues. Trimming took 4 bases from V and 0 from J; bases not matched to a gene: 13. Germline V gene data show CDR1 as SGHRS and CDR2 as YFSETQ. The CDR3 nucleotides read TGCGCCAGCAGCGCACGGGCCTCTAGCGGGGGGCTTAGCACAGATACGCAGTATTTT. Its protein product is CASSARASSGGLSTDTQYF.

The chain is built from TRBV5-6 and TRBJ1-5; D call uncertain. Trimming took 1 base from V and 2 from J, leaving 16 bases between them. The germline CDR1 and CDR2 sequences are SGHDT and YYEEEE. The CDR3 sequence is 17 residues long. Here the CDR3 reads CASSLSRGSRGNQPQHF. The CDR3 DNA is TGTGCCAGCAGCTTGAGCCGTGGCTCAAGGGGCAATCAGCCCCAGCATTTT.

As for this clonotype: No conserved phenylalanine or tryptophan ends this CDR3, so it is likely a read error. This chain uses TRBV30 with TRBJ1-2; D gene unclear. This CDR3 contains 14 residues. The V gene's germline CDR1 is GTSNPN and CDR2 SVGIG (reference sequence). Trimming pared 2 bases from V and 3 bases from J, leaving 13 bases between. The CDR3 sequence: CAWSPGIRDYGYTC. The CDR3 DNA is TGTGCCTGGAGTCCTGGGATTCGAGACTATGGCTACACCTGC.

This clonotype occurred a few times. The V gene is TRBV4-1, the J gene TRBJ2-7, with D perhaps matching TRBD2 (6 bases). The end of the DNA fits TRBJ2-5 better, so the J call may be wrong. CDR3 size: 16 residues. Germline V lookup: CDR1 MGHRA, CDR2 YSYEKL. The CDR3 sequence: CASSQDRVPEGETQYF. CDR3 DNA: TGCGCCAGCAGCCAAGACCGCGTCCCGGAGGGGGAGACCCAGTACTTC.

This clonotype was recorded many times. The V call is TRBV7-9, the J call TRBJ2-5; D may correspond to TRBD1 or TRBD2 (5 bases each). The CDR3 contains 17 residues. CDR1 and CDR2 from the germline V gene are SEHNR and FQNEAQ (reference sequence). V gave up 4 bases and J gave up 3 bases, with 21 bases separating them. The CDR3: CASSSTGAGGEKETQYF. CDR3 coding DNA: TGTGCCAGCAGCTCTACAGGAGCCGGAGGAGAAAAAGAGACCCAGTACTTC.

As to this clonotype: Being one base from a much bigger clone, this may be a read error. The chain is built from TRBV12-3 or TRBV12-4 and TRBJ2-1, with D perhaps matching TRBD1 (6 bases). Trimming shortened V by 4 bases and J by 5 bases, and 18 bases separated the two germline ends. The CDR3 contains 16 residues. The CDR3 DNA follows: TGTGCCAGCAGTTACAGGGACACAAGGAAGAACAATGAGCAGTTCTTC. Amino acids: CASSYRDTRKNNEQFF.

Concerning this clonotype: A read error may explain this, as a much larger clone is one base away. This chain links TRBV12-3 or TRBV12-4 with TRBJ1-5; D may be TRBD1 (5 bases). CDR3 length equals 16 residues. The CDR3, as DNA: TGTGTCAGCAGTTTTAGGGCGGGGGTTGCCAATCAGCCCCAGCATTTT. Translated, it gives CVSSFRAGVANQPQHF.

This clonotype was seen more than once but under ten times. The rearrangement links TRBV3-1 to TRBJ2-1; D perhaps matches TRBD2 (7 bases). Germline CDR1 and CDR2: LGHDT and YNNKEL (reference sequence). The CDR3 runs 16 residues. The ends were cut back, 1 base at V and 6 bases at J, with 16 bases in the middle. The CDR3, as DNA: TGTGCCAGCAGCCAAGCGGGGGGCACATTACGCAATGAGCAGTTCTTC. Residues: CASSQAGGTLRNEQFF.

This clonotype was seen a handful of times. Since a much larger clone is just one base distant, this may be a read error. The V call is TRBV7-9, the J call TRBJ1-4, with D perhaps TRBD1 (5 bases). This CDR3 comprises 17 residues. The germline V gene encodes CDR1 SEHNR and CDR2 FQNEAQ (reference sequence). V was clipped by 8 bases and J by 2 bases, with 21 bases between them. The CDR3 DNA reads TGTGCCAGCGGGCCGGTAACGGGGCAGACGACTAATGAAAAACTGTTTTTT. Its protein product is CASGPVTGQTTNEKLFF.

On this clonotype: Since a much larger clone is just one base distant, this may be a read error. The chain recombines TRBV7-9 with TRBJ2-5; TRBD1 or TRBD2 may be the D gene (6 bases each). The CDR3 sequence is 15 residues long. The germline gives CDR1 SEHNR, CDR2 FQNEAQ (reference sequence). V was clipped by 5 bases and J by 11 bases, with 24 bases between them. The CDR3 is CASSERGGLADEQYF. DNA of the CDR3: TGTGCCAGCAGCGAAAGAGGGGGGCTGGCCGATGAGCAGTACTTC.

This clonotype came up many times. The chain employs TRBV5-1 and TRBJ2-5; 8 bases agree with TRBD2. CDR1 and CDR2 from the germline V gene are SGHRS and YFSETQ. Losses at the gene ends were 4 bases for V and 5 bases for J; bases not matched to a gene: 7. This CDR3 spans 14 amino acids. DNA for the CDR3: TGCGCCAGCAGCGTCACCTCTAGCGGGGAGACCCAGTACTTC. This gives the protein CASSVTSSGETQYF.

This clonotype showed up just once. This chain uses TRBV7-2 with TRBJ1-2; D perhaps matches TRBD1 (5 bases). Germline V CDR1 and CDR2: SGHTA, FQGNSA. The CDR3 has 14 residues. The ends were cut back, 2 bases at V and 6 bases at J, with 13 bases in the middle. The DNA of the CDR3 is TGTGCCAGCAGCTTATCCGGGCAGGGCCATGGCTACACCTTC. It is translated as CASSLSGQGHGYTF.

This clonotype was counted only a few times. The chain combines TRBV25-1 with TRBJ1-1; D gene ambiguous. Germline CDR1 MGHDK, CDR2 SYGVNS. The length of the CDR3 is 13 residues. Trimming shortened V by 2 bases and J by 6 bases, and 10 bases separated the two germline ends. The CDR3 sequence: CASSELSLAEAFF. The CDR3 DNA follows: TGTGCCAGCAGTGAACTTTCCCTGGCTGAAGCTTTCTTT.

This clonotype was observed a few times. The chain carries TRBV5-5 and TRBJ1-1; D gene uncertain. The ends were cut back, 4 bases at V and 1 base at J, with 11 bases in the middle. The length of the CDR3 is 14 residues. The germline V gene encodes CDR1 SGHKS and CDR2 YYEKEE (reference sequence). CDR3 loop: CASSAYSENTEAFF. CDR3 DNA: TGTGCCAGCAGCGCCTACTCAGAGAACACTGAAGCTTTCTTT.

This clonotype was seen a handful of times. The CDR3: CASSLVASDYNEQYF. In DNA, the CDR3 is TGTGCCAGCAGCTTAGTGGCTAGTGACTACAATGAGCAGTACTTC. The chain is built from TRBV7-9 and TRBJ2-1; D might be TRBD2 (5 bases). Judging by the DNA end, TRBJ2-7 fits better; the J call may be wrong. From germline, CDR1 is SEHNR and CDR2 FQNEAQ (reference sequence). CDR3 size: 15 residues.

As regards this clonotype: This may come from a read error, since a much larger clone is one base off. V gene TRBV20-1 combines with J gene TRBJ2-1; 7 positions match TRBD1. The CDR3 covers 16 residues. V lost 3 bases, J lost 4 bases, and 12 bases stayed unmatched. Per germline, CDR1 DFQATT and CDR2 SNEGSKA (reference sequence). CDR3 loop: CSARDPQGWGYNEQFF. Here the CDR3 DNA reads TGCAGTGCTAGGGATCCACAGGGGTGGGGTTACAATGAGCAGTTCTTC.

This clonotype was recorded a few times. The chain has TRBV30 and TRBJ2-1, with 10 nucleotides matching TRBD2. Germline lookup yields CDR1 GTSNPN and CDR2 SVGIG (reference sequence). CDR3 length: 15 residues. J gave up 3 bases and V 1 base, and 3 bases lay outside the gene matches. The CDR3 is CAWSGLAGGYNEQFF. In nucleotides, the CDR3 is TGTGCCTGGAGTGGATTAGCGGGGGGCTACAATGAGCAGTTCTTC.

Regarding this clonotype: A read error may be the cause here, since a much bigger clone is one base away. The CDR3 nucleotides read TGTGCCAGCAGCAACCAGCCGGGGGGGCCTTACGAGCAGTACTTC. Protein: CASSNQPGGPYEQYF. This rearrangement joins TRBV7-2 to TRBJ2-5; 8 positions match TRBD2. The end of the DNA fits TRBJ2-7 better, so the J call may be wrong. This CDR3 has 15 residues. The germline CDR1 and CDR2 sequences are SGHTA and FQGNSA.